The 5 T cell receptor beta chains below all came from one sample that was sequenced in a study of cytotoxic CD8 clonotypes in ibrutinib-treated CLL. Profiled with immunoSEQ multiplex PCR; TCRdb holds only in-frame clones, not every one. The sample has more than 300,000 clones, more than 65% seen once. The sample consisted of PBMCs, taken before ibrutinib treatment. The origin of the receptors is a human donor with chronic lymphocytic leukemia.

Details on this clone: The sample has other DNA sequences that encode this CDR3 too. The chain uses TRBV5-1 and TRBJ1-2; D gene ambiguous. Germline-derived CDR1 and CDR2 are SGHRS and YFSETQ. This CDR3 comprises 16 residues. The V end was cut by 4 bases, the J end by 2 bases, with 18 bases between. CDR3 nucleotide sequence: TGCGCCAGCAGCACGAGCCGGGATAGGGAGAACTATGGCTACACCTTC. Amino acid sequence: CASSTSRDRENYGYTF.

The rearrangement uses TRBV5-1 and TRBJ2-7; D is possibly TRBD1 or TRBD2 (6 bases each). The V gene lost 5 bases and the J gene lost 2 bases, with 14 bases spanning the gap. Germline loops: CDR1 SGHRS, CDR2 YFSETQ. This CDR3 has 14 residues. CDR3 bases: TGCGCCAGCAGAAGGGGGGCGTCTACCTACGAGCAGTACTTC. It is translated as CASRRGASTYEQYF.

The gene calls are TRBV11-2 and TRBJ2-2, with D possibly matching TRBD1 (5 bases). This CDR3 spans 16 amino acids. Germline CDR1 and CDR2: SGHAT and FQNNGV. With 5 bases removed from V and 0 bases from J, the gap between germline ends came to 13 bases. This CDR3 reads CASSLVKGSNTGELFF. The CDR3 DNA sequence: TGTGCCAGCAGCCTAGTCAAGGGGTCGAACACCGGGGAGCTGTTTTTT.

The CDR3 spells CASSQDSTGGGSYEQYF. The CDR3 DNA follows: TGCGCCAGCAGCCAAGATTCGACAGGGGGAGGTTCCTACGAGCAGTACTTC. This chain joins TRBV4-3 and TRBJ2-7; 9 nucleotides align to TRBD1. The V segment lost 0 bases and the J segment 1 base; nucleotides outside the gene matches: 7. Germline V lookup: CDR1 LGHNA, CDR2 YSLEER. CDR3 length: 17 amino acids.

This rearrangement joins TRBV5-4 to TRBJ2-6; the D call may be TRBD1 or TRBD2 (5 bases each). V lost 0 bases, J lost 2 bases, and 12 bases lay in between. The CDR3 runs 17 residues. Germline CDR1 is SGHNT and CDR2 is YYREEE (reference sequence). The CDR3: CASSLDIVGAGANVLTF. For the CDR3, the DNA is TGTGCCAGCAGCTTGGACATTGTGGGGGCTGGGGCCAACGTCCTGACTTTC.